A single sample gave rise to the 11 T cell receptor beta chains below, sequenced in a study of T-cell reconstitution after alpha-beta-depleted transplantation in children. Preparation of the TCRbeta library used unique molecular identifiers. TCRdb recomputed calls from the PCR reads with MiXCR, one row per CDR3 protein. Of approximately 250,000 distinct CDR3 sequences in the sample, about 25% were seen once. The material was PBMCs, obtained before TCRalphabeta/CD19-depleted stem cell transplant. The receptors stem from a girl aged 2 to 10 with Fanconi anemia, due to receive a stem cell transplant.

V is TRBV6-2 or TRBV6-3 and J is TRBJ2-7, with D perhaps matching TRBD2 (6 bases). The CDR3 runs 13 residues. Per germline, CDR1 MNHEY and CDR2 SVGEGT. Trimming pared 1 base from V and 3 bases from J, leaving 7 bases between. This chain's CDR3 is CASSYWGGYEQYF. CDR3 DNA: TGTGCCAGCAGTTACTGGGGAGGCTACGAGCAGTACTTC.

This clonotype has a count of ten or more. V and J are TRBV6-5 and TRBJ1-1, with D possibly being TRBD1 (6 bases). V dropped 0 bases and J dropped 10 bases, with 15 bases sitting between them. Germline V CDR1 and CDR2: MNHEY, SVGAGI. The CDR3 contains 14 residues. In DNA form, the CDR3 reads TGTGCCAGCAGTTACTCGCGACAGGTTAGGGGAGCTTTCTTT. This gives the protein CASSYSRQVRGAFF.

The DNA for the CDR3 is TGTGCCAGCAGCATGGGCCCTTATTCGACCGATACGCAGTATTTT. Its protein is CASSMGPYSTDTQYF. The chain recombines TRBV7-2 with TRBJ2-3, with unresolved D. The CDR3 is 15 amino acids. Germline assignment: CDR1 SGHTA and CDR2 FQGNSA. V was clipped by 5 bases and J by 6 bases, with 18 bases between them.

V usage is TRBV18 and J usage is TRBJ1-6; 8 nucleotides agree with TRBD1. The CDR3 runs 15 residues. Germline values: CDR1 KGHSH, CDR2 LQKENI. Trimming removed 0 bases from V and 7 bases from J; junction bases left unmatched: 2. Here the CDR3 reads CASSPPAGGNSPLHF. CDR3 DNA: TGTGCCAGCTCACCACCAGCAGGGGGCAATTCACCCCTCCACTTT. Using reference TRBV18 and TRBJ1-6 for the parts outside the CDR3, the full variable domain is NAGVMQNPRHLVRRRGQEARLRCSPMKGHSHVYWYRQLPEEGLKFMVYLQKENIIDESGMPKERFSAEFPKEGPSILRIQQVVRGDSAAYFCASSPPAGGNSPLHFGNGTRLTVT.

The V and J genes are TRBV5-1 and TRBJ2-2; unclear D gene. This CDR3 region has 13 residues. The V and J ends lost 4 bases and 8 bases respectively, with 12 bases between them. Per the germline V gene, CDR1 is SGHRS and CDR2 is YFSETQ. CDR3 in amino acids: CASSQPAVGELFF. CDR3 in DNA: TGCGCCAGCAGCCAACCTGCGGTGGGGGAGCTGTTTTTT. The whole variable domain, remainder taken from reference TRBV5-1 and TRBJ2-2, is KAGVTQTPRYLIKTRGQQVTLSCSPISGHRSVSWYQQTPGQGLQFLFEYFSETQRNKGNFPGRFSGRQFSNSRSEMNVSTLELGDSALYLCASSQPAVGELFFGEGSRLTVL.

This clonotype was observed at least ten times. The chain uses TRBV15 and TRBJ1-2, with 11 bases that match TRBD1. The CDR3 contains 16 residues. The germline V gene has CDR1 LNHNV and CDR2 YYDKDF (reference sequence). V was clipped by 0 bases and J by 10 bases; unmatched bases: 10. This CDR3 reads CATSRDGQGARGYYTF. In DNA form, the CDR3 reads TGTGCCACCAGCAGAGACGGACAGGGGGCAAGGGGCTACTACACCTTC.

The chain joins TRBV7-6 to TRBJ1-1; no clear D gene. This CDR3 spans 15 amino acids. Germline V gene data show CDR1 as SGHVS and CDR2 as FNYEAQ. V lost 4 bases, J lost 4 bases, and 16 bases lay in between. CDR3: CASSSDGLGLTEAFF. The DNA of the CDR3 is TGTGCCAGCAGCTCTGACGGATTAGGTCTCACTGAAGCTTTCTTT.

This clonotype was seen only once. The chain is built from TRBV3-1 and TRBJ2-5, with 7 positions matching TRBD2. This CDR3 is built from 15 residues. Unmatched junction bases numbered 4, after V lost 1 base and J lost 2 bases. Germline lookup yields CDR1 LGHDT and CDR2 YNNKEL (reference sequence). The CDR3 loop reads CASSQGGGLQETQYF. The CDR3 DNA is TGTGCCAGCAGCCAAGGGGGGGGACTACAAGAGACCCAGTACTTC.

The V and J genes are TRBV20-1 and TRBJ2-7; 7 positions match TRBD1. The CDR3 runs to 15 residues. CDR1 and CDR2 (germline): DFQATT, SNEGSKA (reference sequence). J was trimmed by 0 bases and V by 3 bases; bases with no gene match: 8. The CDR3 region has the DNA TGCAGTGCTAGGGGGAGACAGGGCCTCTCCTACGAGCAGTACTTC. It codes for CSARGRQGLSYEQYF.

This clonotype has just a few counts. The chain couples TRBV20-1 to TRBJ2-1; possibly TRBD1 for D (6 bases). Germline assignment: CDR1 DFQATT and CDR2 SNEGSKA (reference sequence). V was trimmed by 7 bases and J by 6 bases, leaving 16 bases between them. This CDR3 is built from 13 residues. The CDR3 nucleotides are TGCAGTGAACCGGGACATTATCCCAATGAGCAGTTCTTC. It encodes CSEPGHYPNEQFF.

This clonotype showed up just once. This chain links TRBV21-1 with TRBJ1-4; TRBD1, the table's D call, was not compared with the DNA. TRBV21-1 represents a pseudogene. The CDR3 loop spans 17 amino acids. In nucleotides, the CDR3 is TGTGCCAGCAGCAAAGTCAGCAACGGGACAGGGGATGAAAAACTGTTTTTT. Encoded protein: CASSKVSNGTGDEKLFF.